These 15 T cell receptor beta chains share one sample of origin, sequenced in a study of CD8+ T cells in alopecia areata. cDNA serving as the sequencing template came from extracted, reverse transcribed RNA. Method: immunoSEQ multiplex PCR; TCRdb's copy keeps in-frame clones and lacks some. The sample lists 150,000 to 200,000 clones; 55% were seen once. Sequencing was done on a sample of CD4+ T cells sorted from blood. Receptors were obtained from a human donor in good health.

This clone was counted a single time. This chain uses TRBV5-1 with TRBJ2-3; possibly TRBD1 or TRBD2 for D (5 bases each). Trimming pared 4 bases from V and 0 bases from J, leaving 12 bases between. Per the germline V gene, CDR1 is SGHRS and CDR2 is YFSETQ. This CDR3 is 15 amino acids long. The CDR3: CASSGGRASTDTQYF. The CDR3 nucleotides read TGCGCCAGCAGCGGGGGACGGGCAAGCACAGATACGCAGTATTTT.

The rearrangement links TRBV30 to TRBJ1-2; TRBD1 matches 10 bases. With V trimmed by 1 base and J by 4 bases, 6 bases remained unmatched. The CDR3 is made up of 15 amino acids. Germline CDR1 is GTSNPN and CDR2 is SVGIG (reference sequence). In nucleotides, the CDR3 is TGTGCCTGGAGTGCCGACAGGGGGCGAATCTATGGCTACACCTTC. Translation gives CAWSADRGRIYGYTF. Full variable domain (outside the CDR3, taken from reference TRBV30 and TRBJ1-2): SQTIHQWPATLVQPVGSPLSLECTVEGTSNPNLYWYRQAAGRGLQLLFYSVGIGQISSEVPQNLSASRPQDRQFILSSKKLLLSDSGFYLCAWSADRGRIYGYTFGSGTRLTVV.

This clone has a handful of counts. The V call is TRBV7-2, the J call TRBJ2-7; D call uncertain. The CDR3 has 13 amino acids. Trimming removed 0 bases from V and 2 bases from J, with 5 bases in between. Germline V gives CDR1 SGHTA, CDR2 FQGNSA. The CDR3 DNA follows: TGTGCCAGCAGCTTAGCGCTAGCCTACGAGCAGTACTTC. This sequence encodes CASSLALAYEQYF. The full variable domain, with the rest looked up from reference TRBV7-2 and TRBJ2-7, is GAGVSQSPSNKVTEKGKDVELRCDPISGHTALYWYRQSLGQGLEFLIYFQGNSAPDKSGLPSDRFSAERTGGSVSTLTIQRTQQEDSAVYLCASSLALAYEQYFGPGTRLTVT.

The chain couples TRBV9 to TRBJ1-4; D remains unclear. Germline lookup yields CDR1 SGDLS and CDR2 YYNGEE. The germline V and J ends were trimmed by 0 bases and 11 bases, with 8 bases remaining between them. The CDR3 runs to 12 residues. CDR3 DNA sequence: TGTGCCAGCAGCGTAGCAGGTGGCAAACTGTTTTTT. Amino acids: CASSVAGGKLFF.

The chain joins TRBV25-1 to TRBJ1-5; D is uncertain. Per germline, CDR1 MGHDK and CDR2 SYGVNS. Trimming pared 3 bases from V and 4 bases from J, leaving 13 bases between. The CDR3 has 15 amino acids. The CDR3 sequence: CASSDQRPGNQPQHF. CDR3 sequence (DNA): TGTGCCAGCAGTGACCAGCGGCCGGGGAATCAGCCCCAGCATTTT.

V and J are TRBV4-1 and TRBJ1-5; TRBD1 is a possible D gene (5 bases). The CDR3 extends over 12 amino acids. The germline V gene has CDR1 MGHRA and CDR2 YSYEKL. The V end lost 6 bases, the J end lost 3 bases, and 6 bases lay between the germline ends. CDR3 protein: CASRGDNQPQHF. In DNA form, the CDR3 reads TGCGCCAGCAGGGGGGACAATCAGCCCCAGCATTTT.

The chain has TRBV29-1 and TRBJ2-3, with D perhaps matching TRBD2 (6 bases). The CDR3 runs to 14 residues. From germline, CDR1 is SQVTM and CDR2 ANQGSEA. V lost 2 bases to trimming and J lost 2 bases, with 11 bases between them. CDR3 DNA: TGCAGCGTTGAACCCGAGCGGGTCACAGATACGCAGTATTTT. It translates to CSVEPERVTDTQYF.

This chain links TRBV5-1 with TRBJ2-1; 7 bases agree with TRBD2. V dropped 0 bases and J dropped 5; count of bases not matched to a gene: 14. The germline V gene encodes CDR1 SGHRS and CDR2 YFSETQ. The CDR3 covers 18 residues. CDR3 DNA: TGCGCCAGCAGCTTGGTGAGGACTGGGCGGGAGCCCCACAATGAGCAGTTCTTC. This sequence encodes CASSLVRTGREPHNEQFF.

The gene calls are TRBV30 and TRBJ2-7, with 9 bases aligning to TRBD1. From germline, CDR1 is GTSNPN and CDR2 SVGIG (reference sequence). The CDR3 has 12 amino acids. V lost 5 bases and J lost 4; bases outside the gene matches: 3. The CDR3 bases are TGTGCCTGGGACAGGGGGGGGTACGAGCAGTACTTC. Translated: CAWDRGGYEQYF.

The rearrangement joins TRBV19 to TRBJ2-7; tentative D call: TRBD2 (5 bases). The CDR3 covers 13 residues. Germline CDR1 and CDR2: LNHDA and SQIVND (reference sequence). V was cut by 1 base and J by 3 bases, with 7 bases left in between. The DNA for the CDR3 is TGTGCCAGTAGTATAGGAGAGGGCTACGAGCAGTACTTC. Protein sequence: CASSIGEGYEQYF.

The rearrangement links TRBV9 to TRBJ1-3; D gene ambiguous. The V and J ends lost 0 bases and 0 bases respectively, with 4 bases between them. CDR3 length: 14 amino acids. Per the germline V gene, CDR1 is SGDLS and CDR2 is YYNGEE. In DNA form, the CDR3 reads TGTGCCAGCAGCGTAGCGGACTCTGGAAACACCATATATTTT. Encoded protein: CASSVADSGNTIYF.

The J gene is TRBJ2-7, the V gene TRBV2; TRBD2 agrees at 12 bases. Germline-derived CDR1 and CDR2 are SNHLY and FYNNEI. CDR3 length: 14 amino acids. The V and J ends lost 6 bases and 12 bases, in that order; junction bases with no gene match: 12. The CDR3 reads CASRALAGGPLAYF. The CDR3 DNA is TGTGCCAGCAGGGCACTAGCGGGAGGACCGCTTGCGTACTTC. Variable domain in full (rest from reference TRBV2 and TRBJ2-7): EPEVTQTPSHQVTQMGQEVILRCVPISNHLYFYWYRQILGQKVEFLVSFYNNEISEKSEIFDDQFSVERPDGSNFTLKIRSTKLEDSAMYFCASRALAGGPLAYFGPGTRLTVT.

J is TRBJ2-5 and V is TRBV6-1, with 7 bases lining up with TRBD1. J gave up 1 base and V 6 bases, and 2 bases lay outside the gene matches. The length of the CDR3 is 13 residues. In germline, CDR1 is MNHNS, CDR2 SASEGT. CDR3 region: CASRRQGQETQYF. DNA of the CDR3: TGTGCCAGCAGGCGACAGGGCCAAGAGACCCAGTACTTC.

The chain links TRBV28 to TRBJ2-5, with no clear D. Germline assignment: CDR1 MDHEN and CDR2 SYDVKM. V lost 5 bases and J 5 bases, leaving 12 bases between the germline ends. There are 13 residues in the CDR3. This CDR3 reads CASSTRNSETQYF. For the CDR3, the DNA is TGTGCCAGCAGTACGAGGAACTCGGAGACCCAGTACTTC.

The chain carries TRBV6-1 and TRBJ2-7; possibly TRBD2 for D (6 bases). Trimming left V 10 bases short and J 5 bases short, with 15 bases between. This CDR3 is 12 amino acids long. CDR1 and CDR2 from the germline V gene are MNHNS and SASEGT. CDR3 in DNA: TGTGCCATGGGAGGCCCCGTCCACGAGCAGTACTTC. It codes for CAMGGPVHEQYF.